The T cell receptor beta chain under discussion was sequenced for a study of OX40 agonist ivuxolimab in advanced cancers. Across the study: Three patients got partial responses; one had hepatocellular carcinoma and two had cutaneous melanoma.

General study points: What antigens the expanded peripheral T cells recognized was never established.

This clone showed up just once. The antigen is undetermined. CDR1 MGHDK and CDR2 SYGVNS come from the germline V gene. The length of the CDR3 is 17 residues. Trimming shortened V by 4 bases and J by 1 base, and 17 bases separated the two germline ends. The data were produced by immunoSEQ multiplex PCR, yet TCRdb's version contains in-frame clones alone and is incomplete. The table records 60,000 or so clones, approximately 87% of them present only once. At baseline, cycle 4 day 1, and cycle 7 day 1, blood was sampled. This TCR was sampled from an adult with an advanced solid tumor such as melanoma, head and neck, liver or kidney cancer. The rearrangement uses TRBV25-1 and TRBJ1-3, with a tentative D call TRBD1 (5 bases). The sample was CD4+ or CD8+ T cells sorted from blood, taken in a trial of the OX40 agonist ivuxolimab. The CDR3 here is CASSGHYTGGSGNTIYF. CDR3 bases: TGTGCCAGCAGTGGTCATTACACAGGAGGGTCTGGAAACACCATATATTTT.